This T cell receptor (beta chain) was documented in a study of regulatory and conventional T cells in RAG deficiency. Conventional CD4+ T cells were sorted from blood as CD25-low CD127-high cells. The assay was immunoSEQ multiplex PCR, and TCRdb's table has in-frame clones only and misses some. Among roughly 10,000 clones listed, 90% to 95% were seen once. Sequencing was performed on CD4+ effector T cells sorted from blood. The receptor was derived from a human donor with RAG deficiency presenting as severe combined immunodeficiency.

Written as DNA, the CDR3 is TGTGCCAGCAGCTTTGGCGGGAGGGTTTACAATGAGCAGTTCTTC. Translating it yields CASSFGGRVYNEQFF. The genes are TRBV5-4 and TRBJ2-1; TRBD2 agrees at 9 bases. Germline V lookup: CDR1 SGHNT, CDR2 YYREEE (reference sequence). Trimming took 2 bases from V and 4 from J; bases not matched to a gene: 4. This CDR3 has 15 residues.